This TCR beta chain was identified in a study of CD8 T cells in Susac syndrome. Study information: Clinical remission applied to roughly 8 sequenced Susac syndrome patients, and roughly 6 had active disease. Findings and limits, study-wide: The study's TCR sequencing and HLA analysis drew on a certain number of individuals. That number was acknowledged as relatively small.

Remarks on this clonotype: Its antigen is as yet unknown.

The CDR3 contains 12 residues. Germline V gives CDR1 DFQATT, CDR2 SNEGSKA (reference sequence). cDNA came from roughly 0.47 to 1 ug RNA primed by random hexamers. Each CDR3 protein is one row after TCRdb ran MiXCR on the immunoSEQ multiplex PCR reads. The sample shows about 83,000 distinct CDR3 sequences, 95% to 97% of them seen only once. Bulk CD8+ and CD4+ cells came from magnetic negative isolation; CD8+ TEMRA by FACS. Sequencing was done on a sample of CD8+ T cells from PBMCs. This TCR came from a human donor with Susac syndrome. The rearrangement uses TRBV20-1 and TRBJ2-1, with a possible D match to TRBD1 (5 bases). CDR3 region: CSASQAGNEQFF. For the CDR3, the DNA is TGCAGCGCCTCCCAGGCAGGGAATGAGCAGTTCTTC.